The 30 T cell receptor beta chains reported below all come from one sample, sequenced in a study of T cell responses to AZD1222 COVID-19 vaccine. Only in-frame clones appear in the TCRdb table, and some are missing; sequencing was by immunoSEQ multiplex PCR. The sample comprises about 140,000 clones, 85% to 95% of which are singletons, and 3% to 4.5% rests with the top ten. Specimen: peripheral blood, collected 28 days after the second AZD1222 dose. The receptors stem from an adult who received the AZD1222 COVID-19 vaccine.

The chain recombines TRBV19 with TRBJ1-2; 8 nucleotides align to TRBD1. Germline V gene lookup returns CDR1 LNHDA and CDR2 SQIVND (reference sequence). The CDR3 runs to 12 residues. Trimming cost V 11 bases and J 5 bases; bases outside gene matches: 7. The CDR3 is CAAQGAFYGYTF. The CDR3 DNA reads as TGTGCCGCCCAGGGGGCTTTTTATGGCTACACCTTC.

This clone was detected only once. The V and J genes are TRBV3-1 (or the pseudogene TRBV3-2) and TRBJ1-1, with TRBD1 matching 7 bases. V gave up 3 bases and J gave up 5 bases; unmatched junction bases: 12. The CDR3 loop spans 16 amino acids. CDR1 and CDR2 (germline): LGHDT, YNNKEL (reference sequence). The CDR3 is CASSQAASGGRTEAFF. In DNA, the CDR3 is TGTGCCAGCAGCCAGGCCGCCTCAGGGGGAAGGACTGAAGCTTTCTTT.

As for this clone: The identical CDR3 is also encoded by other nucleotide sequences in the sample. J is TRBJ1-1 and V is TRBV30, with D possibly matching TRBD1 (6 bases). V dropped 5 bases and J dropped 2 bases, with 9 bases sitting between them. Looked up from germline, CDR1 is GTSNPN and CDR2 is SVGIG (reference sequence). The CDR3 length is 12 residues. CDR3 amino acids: CAWGRGNTEAFF. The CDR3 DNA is TGTGCCTGGGGCAGGGGAAACACTGAAGCTTTCTTT.

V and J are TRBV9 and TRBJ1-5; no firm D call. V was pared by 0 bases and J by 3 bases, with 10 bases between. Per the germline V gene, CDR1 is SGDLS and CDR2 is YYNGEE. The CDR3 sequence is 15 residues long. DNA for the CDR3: TGTGCCAGCAGCGTAGGCGGCATCCACAATCAGCCCCAGCATTTT. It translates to CASSVGGIHNQPQHF.

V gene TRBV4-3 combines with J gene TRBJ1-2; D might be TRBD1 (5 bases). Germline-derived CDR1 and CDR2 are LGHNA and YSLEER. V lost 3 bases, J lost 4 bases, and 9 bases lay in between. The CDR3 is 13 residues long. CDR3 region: CASSQEGVYGYTF. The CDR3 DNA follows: TGCGCCAGCAGCCAGGAAGGGGTCTATGGCTACACCTTC.

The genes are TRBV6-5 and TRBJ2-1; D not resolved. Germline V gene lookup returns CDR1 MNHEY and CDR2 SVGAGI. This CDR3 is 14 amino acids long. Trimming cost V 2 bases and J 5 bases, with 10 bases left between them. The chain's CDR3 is CASSYADGHNEQFF. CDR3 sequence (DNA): TGTGCCAGCAGTTACGCCGACGGACACAATGAGCAGTTCTTC.

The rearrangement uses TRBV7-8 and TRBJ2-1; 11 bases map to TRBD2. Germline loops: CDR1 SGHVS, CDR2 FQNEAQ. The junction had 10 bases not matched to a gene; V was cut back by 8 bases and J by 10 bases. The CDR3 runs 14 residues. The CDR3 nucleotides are TGTGCCAGCCGCCTCGGGCTAGCGGGAGGAGAGCAGTTCTTC. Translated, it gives CASRLGLAGGEQFF.

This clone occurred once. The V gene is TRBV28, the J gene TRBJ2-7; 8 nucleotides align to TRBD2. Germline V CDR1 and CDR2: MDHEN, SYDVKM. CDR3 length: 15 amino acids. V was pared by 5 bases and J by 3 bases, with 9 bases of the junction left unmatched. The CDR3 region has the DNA TGTGCCAGCAGTCGACGAGCGGGAGTCATCTACGAGCAGTACTTC. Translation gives CASSRRAGVIYEQYF.

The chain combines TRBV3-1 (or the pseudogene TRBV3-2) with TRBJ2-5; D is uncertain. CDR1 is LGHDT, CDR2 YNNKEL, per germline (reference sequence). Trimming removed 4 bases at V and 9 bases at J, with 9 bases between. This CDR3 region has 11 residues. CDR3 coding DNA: TGTGCCAGCAGCCTAGACCTGTCCCAGTACTTC. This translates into CASSLDLSQYF.

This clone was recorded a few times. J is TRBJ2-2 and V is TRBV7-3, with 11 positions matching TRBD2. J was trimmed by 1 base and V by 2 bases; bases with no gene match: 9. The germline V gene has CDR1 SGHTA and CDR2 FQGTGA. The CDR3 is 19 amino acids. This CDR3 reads CASSLSLGLAGLNTGELFF. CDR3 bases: TGTGCCAGCAGCTTATCTCTCGGACTAGCGGGCCTGAACACCGGGGAGCTGTTTTTT.

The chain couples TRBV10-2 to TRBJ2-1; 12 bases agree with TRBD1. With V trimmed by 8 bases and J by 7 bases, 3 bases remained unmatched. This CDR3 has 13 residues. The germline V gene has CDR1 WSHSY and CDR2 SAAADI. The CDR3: CASGTGGENEQFF. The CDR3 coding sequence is TGCGCCAGCGGGACAGGGGGCGAAAATGAGCAGTTCTTC.

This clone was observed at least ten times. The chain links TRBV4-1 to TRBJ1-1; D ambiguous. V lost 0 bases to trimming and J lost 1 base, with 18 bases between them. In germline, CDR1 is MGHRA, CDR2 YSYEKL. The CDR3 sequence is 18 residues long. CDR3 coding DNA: TGCGCCAGCAGCCAAGATCGGGCCCGCCGGACGTCGAACACTGAAGCTTTCTTT. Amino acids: CASSQDRARRTSNTEAFF.

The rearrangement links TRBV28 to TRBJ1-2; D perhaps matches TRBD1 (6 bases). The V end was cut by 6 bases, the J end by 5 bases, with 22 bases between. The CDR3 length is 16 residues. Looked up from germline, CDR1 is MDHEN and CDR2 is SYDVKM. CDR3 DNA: TGTGCCAGCAGCCAAACTTACAGGGTGCTTGGGTATGGCTACACCTTC. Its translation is CASSQTYRVLGYGYTF.

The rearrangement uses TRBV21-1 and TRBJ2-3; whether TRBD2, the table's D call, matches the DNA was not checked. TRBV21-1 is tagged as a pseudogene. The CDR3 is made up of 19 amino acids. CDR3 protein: CASSKPPGDLSGSTDTQYF. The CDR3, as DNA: TGTGCCAGCAGCAAACCCCCTGGGGATCTAAGCGGGAGCACAGATACGCAGTATTTT.

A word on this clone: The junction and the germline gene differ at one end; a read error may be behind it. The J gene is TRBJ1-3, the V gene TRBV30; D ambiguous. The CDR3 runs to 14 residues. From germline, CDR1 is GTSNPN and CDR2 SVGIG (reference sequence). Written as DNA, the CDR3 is TGTGTCTGGAGTGTGGCGGGAACTGGAAACACCATATATTTT. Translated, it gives CVWSVAGTGNTIYF.

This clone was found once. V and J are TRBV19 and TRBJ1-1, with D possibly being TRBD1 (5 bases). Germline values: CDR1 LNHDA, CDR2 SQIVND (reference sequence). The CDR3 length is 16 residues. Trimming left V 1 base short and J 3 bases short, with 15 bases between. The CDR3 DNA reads TGTGCCAGTAGTATAGGGGCCACGACAGTAGACACTGAAGCTTTCTTT. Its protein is CASSIGATTVDTEAFF.

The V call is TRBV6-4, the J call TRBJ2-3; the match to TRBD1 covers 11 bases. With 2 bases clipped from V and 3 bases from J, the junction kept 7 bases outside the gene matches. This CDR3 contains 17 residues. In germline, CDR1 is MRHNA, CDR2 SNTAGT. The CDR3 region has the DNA TGTGCCAGCAGTGACGGACAGGGGGCAGGTGGGACAGATACGCAGTATTTT. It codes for CASSDGQGAGGTDTQYF.

CDR3: CARQDGATEAFF. Written as DNA, the CDR3 is TGTGCCAGGCAAGACGGAGCCACTGAAGCTTTCTTT. This chain joins TRBV2 and TRBJ1-1; the D is unclear. The germline V gene encodes CDR1 SNHLY and CDR2 FYNNEI. The germline V and J ends were trimmed by 9 bases and 4 bases, with 12 bases remaining between them. The CDR3 is 12 amino acids.

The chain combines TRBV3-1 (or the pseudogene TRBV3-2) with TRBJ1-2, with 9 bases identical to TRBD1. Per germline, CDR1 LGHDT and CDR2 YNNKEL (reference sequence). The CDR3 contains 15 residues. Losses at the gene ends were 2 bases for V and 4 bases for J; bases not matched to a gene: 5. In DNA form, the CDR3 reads TGTGCCAGCAGCCAAATGGACAGGGGAGGCTATGGCTACACCTTC. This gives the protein CASSQMDRGGYGYTF.

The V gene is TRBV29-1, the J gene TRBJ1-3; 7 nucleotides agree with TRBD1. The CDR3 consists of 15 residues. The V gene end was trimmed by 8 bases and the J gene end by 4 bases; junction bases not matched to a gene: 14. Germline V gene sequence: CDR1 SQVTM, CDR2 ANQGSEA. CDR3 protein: CSIRDSNLYGNTIYF. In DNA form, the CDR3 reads TGCAGCATCCGGGACAGCAATCTCTACGGAAACACCATATATTTT.

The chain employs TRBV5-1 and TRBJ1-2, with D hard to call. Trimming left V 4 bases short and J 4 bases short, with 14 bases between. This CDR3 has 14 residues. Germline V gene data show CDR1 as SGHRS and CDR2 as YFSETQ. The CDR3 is CASSPLESFYGYTF. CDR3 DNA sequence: TGCGCCAGCAGCCCTCTTGAGTCCTTCTATGGCTACACCTTC.

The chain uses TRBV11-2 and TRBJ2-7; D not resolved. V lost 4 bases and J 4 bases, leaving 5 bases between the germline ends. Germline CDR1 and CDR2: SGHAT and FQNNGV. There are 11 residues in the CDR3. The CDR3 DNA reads TGTGCCAGCAGCTCAGCTTACGAGCAGTACTTC. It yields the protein CASSSAYEQYF.

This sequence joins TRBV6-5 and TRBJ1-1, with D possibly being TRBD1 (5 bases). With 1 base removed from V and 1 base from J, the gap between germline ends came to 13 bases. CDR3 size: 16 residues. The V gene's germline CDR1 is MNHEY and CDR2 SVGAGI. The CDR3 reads CASSYWPGIKNTEAFF. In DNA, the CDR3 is TGTGCCAGCAGTTACTGGCCAGGGATCAAGAACACTGAAGCTTTCTTT.

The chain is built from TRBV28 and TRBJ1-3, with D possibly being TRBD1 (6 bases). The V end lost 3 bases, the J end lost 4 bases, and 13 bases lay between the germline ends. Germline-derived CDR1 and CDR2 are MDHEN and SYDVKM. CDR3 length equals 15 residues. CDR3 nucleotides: TGTGCCAGCAGTTTGGGAGGGGGTATGGGAAACACCATATATTTT. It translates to CASSLGGGMGNTIYF.

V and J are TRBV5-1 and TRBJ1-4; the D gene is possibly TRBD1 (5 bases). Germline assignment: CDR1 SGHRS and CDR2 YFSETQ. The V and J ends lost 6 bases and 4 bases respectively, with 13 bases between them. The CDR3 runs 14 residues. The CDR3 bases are TGCGCCAGCACCCTGGGACCGAATAATGAAAAACTGTTTTTT. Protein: CASTLGPNNEKLFF. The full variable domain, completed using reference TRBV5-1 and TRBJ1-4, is KAGVTQTPRYLIKTRGQQVTLSCSPISGHRSVSWYQQTPGQGLQFLFEYFSETQRNKGNFPGRFSGRQFSNSRSEMNVSTLELGDSALYLCASTLGPNNEKLFFGSGTQLSVL.

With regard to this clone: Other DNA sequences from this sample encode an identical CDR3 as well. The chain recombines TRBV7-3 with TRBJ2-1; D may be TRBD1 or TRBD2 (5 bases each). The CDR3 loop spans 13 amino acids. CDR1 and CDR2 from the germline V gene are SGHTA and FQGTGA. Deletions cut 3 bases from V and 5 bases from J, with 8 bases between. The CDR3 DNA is TGTGCCAGCAGCTTGGGACCAAACAATGAGCAGTTCTTC. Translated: CASSLGPNNEQFF.

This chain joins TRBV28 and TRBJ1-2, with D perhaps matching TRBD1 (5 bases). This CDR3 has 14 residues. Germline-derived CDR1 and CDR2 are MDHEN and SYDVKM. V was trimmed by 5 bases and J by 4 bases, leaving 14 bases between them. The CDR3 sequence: CASSVDDSIYGYTF. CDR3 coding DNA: TGTGCCAGCAGTGTAGATGACAGCATCTATGGCTACACCTTC.

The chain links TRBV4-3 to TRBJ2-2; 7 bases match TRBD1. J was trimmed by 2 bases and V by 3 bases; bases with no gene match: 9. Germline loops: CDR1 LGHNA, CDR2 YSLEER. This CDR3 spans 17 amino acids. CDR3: CASSQGATGHNTGELFF. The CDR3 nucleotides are TGCGCCAGCAGCCAGGGGGCGACAGGGCATAACACCGGGGAGCTGTTTTTT.

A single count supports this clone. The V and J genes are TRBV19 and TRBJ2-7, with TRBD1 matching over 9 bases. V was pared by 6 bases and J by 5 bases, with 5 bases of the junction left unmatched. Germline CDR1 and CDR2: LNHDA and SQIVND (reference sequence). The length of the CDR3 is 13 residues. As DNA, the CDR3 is TGTGCCAGTAGCCAAAGACAGGGGGACGAGCAGTACTTC. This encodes CASSQRQGDEQYF.

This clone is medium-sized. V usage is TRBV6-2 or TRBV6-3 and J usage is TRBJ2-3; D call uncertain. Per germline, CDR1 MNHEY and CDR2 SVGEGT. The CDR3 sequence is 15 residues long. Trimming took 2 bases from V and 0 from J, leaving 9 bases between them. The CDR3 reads CASSYTRTSTDTQYF. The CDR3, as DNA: TGTGCCAGCAGTTACACCAGAACTAGCACAGATACGCAGTATTTT.